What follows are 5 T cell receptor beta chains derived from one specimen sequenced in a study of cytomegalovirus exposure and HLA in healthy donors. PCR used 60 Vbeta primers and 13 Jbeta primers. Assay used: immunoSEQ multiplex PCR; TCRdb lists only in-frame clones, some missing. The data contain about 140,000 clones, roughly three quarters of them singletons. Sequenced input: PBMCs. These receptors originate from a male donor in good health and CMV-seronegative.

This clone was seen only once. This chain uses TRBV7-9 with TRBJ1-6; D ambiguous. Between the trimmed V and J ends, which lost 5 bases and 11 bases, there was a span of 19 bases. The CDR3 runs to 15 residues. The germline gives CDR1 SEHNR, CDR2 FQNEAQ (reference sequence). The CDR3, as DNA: TGTGCCAGCAGCCGAGATGACGGGGATTTGGCACCCCTCCACTTT. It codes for CASSRDDGDLAPLHF.

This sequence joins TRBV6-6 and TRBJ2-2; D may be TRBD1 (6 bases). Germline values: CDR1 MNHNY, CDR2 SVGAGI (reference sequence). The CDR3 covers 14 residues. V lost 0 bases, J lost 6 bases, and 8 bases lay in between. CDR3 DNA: TGTGCCAGCAGTTACTCGTCAGGGGCCGGGGAGCTGTTTTTT. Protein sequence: CASSYSSGAGELFF.

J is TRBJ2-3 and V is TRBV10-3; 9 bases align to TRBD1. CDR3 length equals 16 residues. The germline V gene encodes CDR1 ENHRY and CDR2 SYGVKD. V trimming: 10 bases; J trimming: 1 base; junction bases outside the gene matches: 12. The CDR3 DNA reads TGTGCCAGTGGACAGGGGCAAGGCGGTGGCACAGATACGCAGTATTTT. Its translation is CASGQGQGGGTDTQYF.

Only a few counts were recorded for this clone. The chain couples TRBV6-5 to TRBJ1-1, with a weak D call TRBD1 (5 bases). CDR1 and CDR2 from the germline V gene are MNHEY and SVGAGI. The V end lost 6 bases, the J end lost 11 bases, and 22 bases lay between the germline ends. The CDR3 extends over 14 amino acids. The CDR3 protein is CASRAYGGWGEAFF. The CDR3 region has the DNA TGTGCCAGCAGGGCCTACGGGGGGTGGGGGGAGGCTTTCTTT.

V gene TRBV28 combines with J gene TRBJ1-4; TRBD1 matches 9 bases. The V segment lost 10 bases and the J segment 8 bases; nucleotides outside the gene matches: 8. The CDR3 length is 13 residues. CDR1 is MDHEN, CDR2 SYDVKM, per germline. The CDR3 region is CATTTGGLEKLFF. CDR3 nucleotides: TGTGCCACCACGACAGGGGGGTTAGAAAAACTGTTTTTT.